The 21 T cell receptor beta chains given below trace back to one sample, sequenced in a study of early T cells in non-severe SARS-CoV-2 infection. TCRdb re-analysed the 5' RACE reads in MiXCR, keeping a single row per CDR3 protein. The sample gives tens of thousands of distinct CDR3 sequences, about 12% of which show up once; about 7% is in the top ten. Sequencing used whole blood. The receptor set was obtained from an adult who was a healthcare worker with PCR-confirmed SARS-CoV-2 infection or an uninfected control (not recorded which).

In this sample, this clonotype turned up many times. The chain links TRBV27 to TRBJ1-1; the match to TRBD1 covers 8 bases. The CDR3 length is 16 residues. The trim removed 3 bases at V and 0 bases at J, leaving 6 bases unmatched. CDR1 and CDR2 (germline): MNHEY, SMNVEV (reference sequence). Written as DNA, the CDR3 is TGTGCCAGCAGTTTGGGACAGGAGATCATGAACACTGAAGCTTTCTTT. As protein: CASSLGQEIMNTEAFF.

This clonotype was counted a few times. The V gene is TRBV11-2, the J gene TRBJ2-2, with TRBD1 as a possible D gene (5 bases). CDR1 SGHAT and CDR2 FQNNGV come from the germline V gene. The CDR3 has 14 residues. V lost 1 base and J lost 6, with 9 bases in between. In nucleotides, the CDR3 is TGTGCCAGCAGCTTAGTCGTGGGGCCCGGGGAGCTGTTTTTT. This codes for CASSLVVGPGELFF.

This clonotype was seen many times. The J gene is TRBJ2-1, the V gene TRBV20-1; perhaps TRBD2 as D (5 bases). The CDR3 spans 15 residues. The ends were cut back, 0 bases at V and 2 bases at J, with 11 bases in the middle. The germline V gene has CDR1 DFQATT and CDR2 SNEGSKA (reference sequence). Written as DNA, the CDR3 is TGCAGTGCTAGAGATAGGAGGACCGCCTACAATGAGCAGTTCTTC. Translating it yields CSARDRRTAYNEQFF.

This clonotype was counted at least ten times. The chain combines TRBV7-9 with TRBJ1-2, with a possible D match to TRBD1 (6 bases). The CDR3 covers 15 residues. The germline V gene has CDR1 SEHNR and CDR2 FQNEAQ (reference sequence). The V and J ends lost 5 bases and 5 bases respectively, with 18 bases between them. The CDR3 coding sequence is TGTGCCAGCAGCCCAGGCGTCAGGGGAAGATATGGCTACACCTTC. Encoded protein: CASSPGVRGRYGYTF.

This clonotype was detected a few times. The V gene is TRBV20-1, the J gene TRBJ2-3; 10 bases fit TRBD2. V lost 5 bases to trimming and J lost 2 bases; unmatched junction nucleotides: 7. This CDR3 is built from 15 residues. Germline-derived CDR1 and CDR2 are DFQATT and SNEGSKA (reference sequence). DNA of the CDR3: TGCAGTGCTGGGGCGGGACTAGCGTCCACAGATACGCAGTATTTT. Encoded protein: CSAGAGLASTDTQYF.

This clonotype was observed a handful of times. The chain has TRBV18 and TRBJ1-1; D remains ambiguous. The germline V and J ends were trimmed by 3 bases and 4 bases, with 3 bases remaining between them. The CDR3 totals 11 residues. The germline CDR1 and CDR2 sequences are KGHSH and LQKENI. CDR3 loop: CASSPGTEAFF. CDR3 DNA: TGTGCCAGCTCACCGGGCACTGAAGCTTTCTTT. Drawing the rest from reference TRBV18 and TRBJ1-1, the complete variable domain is NAGVMQNPRHLVRRRGQEARLRCSPMKGHSHVYWYRQLPEEGLKFMVYLQKENIIDESGMPKERFSAEFPKEGPSILRIQQVVRGDSAAYFCASSPGTEAFFGQGTRLTVV.

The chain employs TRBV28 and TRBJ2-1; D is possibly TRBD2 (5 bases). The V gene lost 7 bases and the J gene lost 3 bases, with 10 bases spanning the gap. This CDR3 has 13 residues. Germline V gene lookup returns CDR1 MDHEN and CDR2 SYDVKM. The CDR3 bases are TGTGCCAGCACCTACGGGGACTACAATGAGCAGTTCTTC. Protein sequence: CASTYGDYNEQFF.

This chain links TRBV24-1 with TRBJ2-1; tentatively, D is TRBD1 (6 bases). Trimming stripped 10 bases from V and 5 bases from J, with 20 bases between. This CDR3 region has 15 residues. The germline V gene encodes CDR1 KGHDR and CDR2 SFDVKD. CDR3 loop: CATNGLTGWDNEQFF. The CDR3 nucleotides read TGTGCCACGAACGGCTTAACAGGGTGGGACAATGAGCAGTTCTTC.

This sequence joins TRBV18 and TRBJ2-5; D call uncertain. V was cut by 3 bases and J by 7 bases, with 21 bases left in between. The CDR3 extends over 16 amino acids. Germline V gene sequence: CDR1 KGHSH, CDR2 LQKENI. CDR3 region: CASSPLTPQLMGTQYF. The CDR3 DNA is TGTGCCAGCTCACCGTTGACGCCCCAGTTAATGGGGACCCAGTACTTC.

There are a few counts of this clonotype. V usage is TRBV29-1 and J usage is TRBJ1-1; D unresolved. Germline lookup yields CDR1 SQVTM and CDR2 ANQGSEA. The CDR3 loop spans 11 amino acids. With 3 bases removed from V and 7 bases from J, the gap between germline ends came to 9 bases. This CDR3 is CSVDTRFEAFF. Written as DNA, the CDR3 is TGCAGCGTTGACACAAGGTTTGAAGCTTTCTTT.

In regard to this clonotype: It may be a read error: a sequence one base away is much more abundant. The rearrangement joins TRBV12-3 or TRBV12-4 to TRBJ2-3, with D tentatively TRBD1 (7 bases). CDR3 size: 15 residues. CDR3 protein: CDSTAGGLSTDTQYF. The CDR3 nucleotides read TGTGACAGCACCGCAGGGGGGCTTAGCACAGATACGCAGTATTTT.

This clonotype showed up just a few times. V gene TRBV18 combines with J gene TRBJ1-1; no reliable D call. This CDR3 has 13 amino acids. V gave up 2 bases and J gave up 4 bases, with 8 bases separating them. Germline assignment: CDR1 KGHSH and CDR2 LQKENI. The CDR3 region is CASSPIRATEAFF. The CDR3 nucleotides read TGTGCCAGCTCACCAATAAGGGCCACTGAAGCTTTCTTT.

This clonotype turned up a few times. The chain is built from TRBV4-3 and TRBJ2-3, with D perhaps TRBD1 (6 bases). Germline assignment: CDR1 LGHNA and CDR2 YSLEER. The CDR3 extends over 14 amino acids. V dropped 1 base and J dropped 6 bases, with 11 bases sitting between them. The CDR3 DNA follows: TGCGCCAGCAGCCAAGTCGGGACACCTGATACGCAGTATTTT. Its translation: CASSQVGTPDTQYF.

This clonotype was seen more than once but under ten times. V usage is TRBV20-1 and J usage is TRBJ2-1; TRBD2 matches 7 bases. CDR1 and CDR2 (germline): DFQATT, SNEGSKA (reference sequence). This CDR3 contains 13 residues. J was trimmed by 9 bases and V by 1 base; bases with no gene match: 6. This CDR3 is CSARAGGKGEQFF. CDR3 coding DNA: TGCAGTGCTAGAGCGGGAGGCAAGGGTGAGCAGTTCTTC.

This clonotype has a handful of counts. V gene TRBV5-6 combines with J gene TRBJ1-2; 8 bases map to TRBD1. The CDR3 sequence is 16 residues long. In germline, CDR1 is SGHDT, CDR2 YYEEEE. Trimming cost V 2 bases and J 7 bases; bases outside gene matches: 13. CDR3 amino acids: CASSLGTGSGARGYTF. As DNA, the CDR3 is TGTGCCAGCAGCTTAGGGACAGGCTCCGGCGCGCGTGGCTACACCTTC.

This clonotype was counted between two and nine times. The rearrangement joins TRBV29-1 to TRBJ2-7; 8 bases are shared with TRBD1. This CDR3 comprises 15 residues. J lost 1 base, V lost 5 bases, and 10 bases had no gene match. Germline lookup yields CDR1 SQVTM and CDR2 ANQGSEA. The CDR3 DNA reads TGCAGCGTTCGGGCCGATGGGACAGGATCCTACGAGCAGTACTTC. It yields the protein CSVRADGTGSYEQYF.

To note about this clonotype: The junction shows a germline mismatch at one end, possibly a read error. The CDR3 sequence: CASSSKTRTNYSSPLHF. In DNA, the CDR3 is TGCGCCAGCAGTAGCAAAACCCGGACAAATTATAGTTCACCCCTCCACTTT. The chain carries TRBV4-1 and TRBJ1-6; tentative D call: TRBD1 (5 bases). Germline-derived CDR1 and CDR2 are MGHRA and YSYEKL. This CDR3 contains 17 residues.

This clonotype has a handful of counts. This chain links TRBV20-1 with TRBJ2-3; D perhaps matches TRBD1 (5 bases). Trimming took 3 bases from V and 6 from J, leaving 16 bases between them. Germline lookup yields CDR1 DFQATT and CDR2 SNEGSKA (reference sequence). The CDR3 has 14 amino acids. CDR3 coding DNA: TGCAGTGCTAGTGGGCAGGGCAGGGCGGATACGCAGTATTTT. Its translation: CSASGQGRADTQYF.

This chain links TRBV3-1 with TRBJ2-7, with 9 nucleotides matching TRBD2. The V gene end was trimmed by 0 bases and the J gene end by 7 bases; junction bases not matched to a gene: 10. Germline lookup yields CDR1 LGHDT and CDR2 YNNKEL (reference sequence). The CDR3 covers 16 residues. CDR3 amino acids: CASSQDRIAGVEEQYF. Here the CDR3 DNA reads TGTGCCAGCAGCCAAGATCGGATAGCGGGAGTGGAGGAGCAGTACTTC.

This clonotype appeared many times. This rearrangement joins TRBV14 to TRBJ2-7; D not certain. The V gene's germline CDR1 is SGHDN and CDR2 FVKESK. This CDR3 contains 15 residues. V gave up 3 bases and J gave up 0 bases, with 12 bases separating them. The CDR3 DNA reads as TGTGCCAGCAGCCAGAAGGGTAGTAGCTCCTACGAGCAGTACTTC. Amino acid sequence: CASSQKGSSSYEQYF.

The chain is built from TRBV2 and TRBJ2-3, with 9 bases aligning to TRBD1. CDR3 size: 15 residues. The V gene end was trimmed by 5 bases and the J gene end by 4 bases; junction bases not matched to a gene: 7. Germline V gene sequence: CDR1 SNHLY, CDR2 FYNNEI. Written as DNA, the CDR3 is TGTGCCAGCAGTCCCGGGACAGGGCTTTCAGATACGCAGTATTTT. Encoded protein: CASSPGTGLSDTQYF. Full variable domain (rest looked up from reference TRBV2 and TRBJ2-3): EPEVTQTPSHQVTQMGQEVILRCVPISNHLYFYWYRQILGQKVEFLVSFYNNEISEKSEIFDDQFSVERPDGSNFTLKIRSTKLEDSAMYFCASSPGTGLSDTQYFGPGTRLTVL.